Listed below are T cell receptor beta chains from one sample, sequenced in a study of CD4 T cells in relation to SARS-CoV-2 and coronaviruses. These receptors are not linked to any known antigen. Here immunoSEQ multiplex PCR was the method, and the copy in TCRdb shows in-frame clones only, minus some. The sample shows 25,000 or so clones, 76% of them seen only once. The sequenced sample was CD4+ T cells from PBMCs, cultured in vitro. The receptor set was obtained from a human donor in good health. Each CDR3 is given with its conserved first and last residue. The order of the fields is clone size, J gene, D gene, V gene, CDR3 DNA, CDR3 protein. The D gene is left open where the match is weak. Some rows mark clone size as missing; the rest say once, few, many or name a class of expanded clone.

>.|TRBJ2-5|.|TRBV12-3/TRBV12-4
TGTGCCAGCAGCAGCGGGGAGACCCAGTACTTC
CASSSGETQYF
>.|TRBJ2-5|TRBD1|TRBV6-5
TGTGCCAGCAACTATGAAGACAGGGTTGGGGAGACCCAGTACTTC
CASNYEDRVGETQYF
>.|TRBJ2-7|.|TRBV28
TGTGCCAGCACAGAGGGACAAGAATACGAGCAGTACTTC
CASTEGQEYEQYF
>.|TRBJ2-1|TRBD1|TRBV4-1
TGCGCCAGCAGCCAAGAGGGACAGACAGTCGATGAGCAGTTCTTC
CASSQEGQTVDEQFF
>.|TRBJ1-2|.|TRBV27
TGTGCCAGCAGTTTCCGAGGGGGGAGGGGGGAAGGAGCTAACTATGGCTACACCTTC
CASSFRGGRGEGANYGYTF
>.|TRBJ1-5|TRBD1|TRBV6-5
TGTGCCAGCTCCTTGGGACAGCAGGATCAGCCCCAGCATTTT
CASSLGQQDQPQHF
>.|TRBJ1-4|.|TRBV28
TGTGCCAGCAGTTTAACGGAAGAAAAACTGTTTTTT
CASSLTEEKLFF
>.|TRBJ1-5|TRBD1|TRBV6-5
TGTGCCAGCAGGACAGGGGGTATCAATCAGCCCCAGCATTTT
CASRTGGINQPQHF
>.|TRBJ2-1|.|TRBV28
TGTGCCAGCAGTTTGGGGCGGAACTCCTACAATGAGCAGTTCTTC
CASSLGRNSYNEQFF
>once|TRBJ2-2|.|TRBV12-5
TGTGCTAGTGGTTTGATCGGGACCGGGGAGCTGTTTTTT
CASGLIGTGELFF
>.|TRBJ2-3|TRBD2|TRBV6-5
TGTGCCAGCGGGGGGGAGGCCGCCGGGGATACGCAGTATTTT
CASGGEAAGDTQYF
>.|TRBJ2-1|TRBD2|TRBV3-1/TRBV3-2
TGTGCCAGCAGCCAAGTTATGCTAGCGGGAGTGAATGAGCAGTTCTTC
CASSQVMLAGVNEQFF
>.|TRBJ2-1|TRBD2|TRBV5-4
TGTGCCAGCAGCTCTAGCGGGAAGATTTACAATGAGCAGTTCTTC
CASSSSGKIYNEQFF
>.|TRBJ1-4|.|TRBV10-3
TGTGCCATCAGTGCAGCTCCGGGGAATGAAAAACTGTTTTTT
CAISAAPGNEKLFF
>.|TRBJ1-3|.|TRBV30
TGTGCCTGGAGTGTTCTAGGGATCTCTGGAAACACCATATATTTT
CAWSVLGISGNTIYF
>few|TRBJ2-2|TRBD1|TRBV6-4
TGTGCCAGCAGGGGACAGGGGGACACCGGGGAGCTGTTTTTT
CASRGQGDTGELFF
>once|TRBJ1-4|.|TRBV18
TGTGCCAGCTCACCGGGTGAAAAACTGTTTTTT
CASSPGEKLFF